This TCR beta chain appears in the sequencing data of a study of T cells after yellow fever vaccination. Whole-study context: Some fractions had low cell numbers, and these were prepared with SMART-Seq v4 Ultra Low Input. Study outcomes and limitations: Shared CD4/CD8 clonotypes were a small share, likely from convergent recombination.

As TCR cDNA was made by 5'RACE template switching, a universal primer site and UMIs were added. Each CDR3 protein is one row after TCRdb ran MiXCR on the 5' RACE reads. The data hold 500,000 to 650,000 distinct CDR3 sequences, with roughly an eighth observed a single time. The J segment lost 4 bases and the V segment lost 3 bases, leaving 4 bases of the junction unmatched. Per germline, CDR1 SNHLY and CDR2 FYNNEI. The length of the CDR3 is 15 residues. Only a few counts were recorded for this clonotype. No antigen is known for it. The chain combines TRBV2 with TRBJ2-7, with 12 bases lining up with TRBD2. This receptor was obtained from a man aged 30 to 45 who received the YFV17D yellow fever vaccine. The specimen was PBMCs, collected on the day of the yellow fever booster vaccination. CDR3 bases: TGTGCCAGCAGTGAGGCTAGCGGGAGGGCGTACGAGCAGTACTTC. This gives the protein CASSEASGRAYEQYF.